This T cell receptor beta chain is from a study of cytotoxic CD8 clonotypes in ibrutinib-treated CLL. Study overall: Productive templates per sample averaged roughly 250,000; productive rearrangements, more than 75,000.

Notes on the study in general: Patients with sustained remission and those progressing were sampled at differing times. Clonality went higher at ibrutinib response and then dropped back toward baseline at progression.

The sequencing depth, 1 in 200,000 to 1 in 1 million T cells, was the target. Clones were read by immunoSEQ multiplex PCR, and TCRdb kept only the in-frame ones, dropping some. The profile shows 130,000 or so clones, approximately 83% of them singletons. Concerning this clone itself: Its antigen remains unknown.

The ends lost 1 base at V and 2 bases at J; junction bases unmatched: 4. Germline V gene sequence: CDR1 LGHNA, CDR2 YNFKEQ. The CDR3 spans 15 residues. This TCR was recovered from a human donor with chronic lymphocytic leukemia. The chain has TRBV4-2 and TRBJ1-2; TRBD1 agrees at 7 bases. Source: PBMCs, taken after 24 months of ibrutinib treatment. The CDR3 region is CASSQGGTENYGYTF. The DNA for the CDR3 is TGTGCCAGCAGCCAAGGAGGGACAGAAAACTATGGCTACACCTTC.